What follows describes a single TCR beta chain. This specimen belongs to a study of blood T cell repertoires in COVID-19. TCRdb's table, derived via immunoSEQ multiplex PCR, lists solely in-frame clones and lacks some. The profile shows hundreds of thousands of clones, approximately 86% of them singletons. The CDR3 loop spans 16 amino acids. Germline values: CDR1 MNHEY, CDR2 SVGEGT. Losses at the gene ends were 4 bases for V and 14 bases for J; bases not matched to a gene: 16. This clonotype was sampled from a woman aged 30 to 39 who had recovered from COVID-19. The chain has TRBV6-2 or TRBV6-3 and TRBJ2-1; TRBD2 matches at 11 bases. Sequenced material: peripheral blood. The CDR3 spells CASSFPITQLAGGEFF. The CDR3 DNA reads as TGTGCCAGCAGTTTCCCCATCACGCAATTAGCGGGAGGGGAGTTCTTC.